The clone carrying this T cell receptor (beta chain) was picked up a small number of times. With 5 bases removed from V and 5 bases from J, the gap between germline ends came to 18 bases. The germline V gene encodes CDR1 SGHTA and CDR2 FQGNSA. The length of the CDR3 is 15 residues. This sample is drawn from a study of T-cell reconstitution after alpha-beta-depleted transplantation in children. A TCRbeta library incorporating unique molecular identifiers was prepared. TCRdb fed the PCR reads into MiXCR, producing one record per CDR3 protein. This table has about 610,000 distinct CDR3 sequences, more than 9% appearing once.

The sequenced sample was PBMCs from the stem cell graft donor, obtained from the stem cell graft. The receptor's source is a human donor who donated a stem cell graft to a child with acute myeloid leukemia. The chain links TRBV7-2 to TRBJ2-5, with D uncertain. CDR3 nucleotide sequence: TGTGCCAGCAGCCGAGAGATGAGAGTTGTGGAGACCCAGTACTTC. Its translation is CASSREMRVVETQYF.